The 22 T cell receptor beta chains listed next were all sequenced from one sample in a study of patients and donors after allogeneic stem cell transplantation. TCRdb reanalysed the RT-PCR reads using MiXCR and keeps one entry per CDR3 protein. The data show about 200,000 distinct CDR3 sequences, 38% seen once. The sample was blood, either unsorted or a sorted T cell fraction (not recorded which). These receptors were obtained from a human donor who was either an allogeneic HSCT recipient or a stem cell or donor lymphocyte infusion donor (not recorded which). It is not recorded whose cells these are; they may come from a transplant donor.

In DNA, the CDR3 is TGCGCCAGCAGCCATGGGGGACAGGGGAACTATGGCTACACCTTC. Its protein product is CASSHGGQGNYGYTF. This chain joins TRBV4-1 and TRBJ1-2; 10 bases are a match to TRBD1. The CDR3 has 15 amino acids. Germline V gives CDR1 MGHRA, CDR2 YSYEKL. J lost 2 bases, V lost 3 bases, and 3 bases had no gene match.

The V call is TRBV5-1, the J call TRBJ1-1, with D unclear. There are 14 residues in the CDR3. With 7 bases removed from V and 0 bases from J, the gap between germline ends came to 13 bases. Germline-derived CDR1 and CDR2 are SGHRS and YFSETQ. The CDR3 DNA follows: TGCGCCAGCTCACCCCTCCGGATGAACACTGAAGCTTTCTTT. It codes for CASSPLRMNTEAFF.

The rearrangement joins TRBV5-5 to TRBJ1-2; D gene ambiguous. Trimming left V 2 bases short and J 1 base short, with 6 bases between. Germline lookup yields CDR1 SGHKS and CDR2 YYEKEE (reference sequence). There are 13 residues in the CDR3. The CDR3 loop is CASSFTDNYGYTF. The CDR3 DNA follows: TGTGCCAGCAGCTTCACAGATAACTATGGCTACACCTTC. Filled out from reference TRBV5-5 and TRBJ1-2, the complete variable domain reads DAGVTQSPTHLIKTRGQQVTLRCSPISGHKSVSWYQQVLGQGPQFIFQYYEKEERGRGNFPDRFSARQFPNYSSELNVNALLLGDSALYLCASSFTDNYGYTFGSGTRLTVV.

The V gene is TRBV28, the J gene TRBJ1-1; no firm D call. The CDR3 spans 15 residues. V was trimmed by 7 bases and J by 0 bases, leaving 15 bases between them. Per germline, CDR1 MDHEN and CDR2 SYDVKM. CDR3 sequence (DNA): TGTGCCAGCAATCCTCCGTGGTTCTTGAACACTGAAGCTTTCTTT. This codes for CASNPPWFLNTEAFF.

This clonotype was seen only a few times. The DNA for the CDR3 is TGCAGTGCGCACAGGGAAGTGATGAACACTGAAGCTTTCTTT. Amino acid sequence: CSAHREVMNTEAFF. The chain uses TRBV20-1 and TRBJ1-1; TRBD1 is a possible D gene (6 bases). The germline gives CDR1 DFQATT, CDR2 SNEGSKA (reference sequence). Trimming cost V 6 bases and J 0 bases, with 14 bases left between them. There are 14 residues in the CDR3.

This chain joins TRBV12-3 or TRBV12-4 and TRBJ2-5, with D unclear. The CDR3 loop spans 14 amino acids. V was clipped by 1 base and J by 2 bases, with 8 bases between them. CDR3 loop: CASSLGYQQETQYF. The CDR3, as DNA: TGTGCCAGCAGTTTAGGCTATCAACAAGAGACCCAGTACTTC.

This clonotype appeared a few times. CDR3 nucleotides: TGTGCCAGCAGTTGGACTCCCTATGGCTACACCTTC. Its translation is CASSWTPYGYTF. This chain uses TRBV12-3 or TRBV12-4 with TRBJ1-2; unclear D gene. V was cut by 4 bases and J by 4 bases, with 7 bases left in between. The CDR3 covers 12 residues.

There are a few counts of this clonotype. The genes are TRBV28 and TRBJ2-7; TRBD1 matches 7 bases. The CDR3 spans 14 residues. Germline CDR1 is MDHEN and CDR2 is SYDVKM. J lost 5 bases, V lost 2 bases, and 6 bases had no gene match. CDR3 sequence reads: CASSLKGAYHEQYF. CDR3 coding DNA: TGTGCCAGCAGTTTAAAGGGGGCATACCACGAGCAGTACTTC.

In regard to this clonotype: This CDR3 fails to terminate in the conserved phenylalanine or tryptophan, so it likely reflects a read error. The rearrangement uses TRBV3-1 and TRBJ2-2; D gene unclear. Germline loops: CDR1 LGHDT, CDR2 YNNKEL (reference sequence). The V end lost 0 bases, the J end lost 6 bases, and 17 bases lay between the germline ends. The length of the CDR3 is 17 residues. The CDR3 spells CASSQDRQPMVAGELFL. CDR3 DNA sequence: TGTGCCAGCAGCCAAGATCGGCAGCCTATGGTAGCCGGGGAGCTGTTTTTA.

This clonotype has a handful of counts. The chain combines TRBV5-1 with TRBJ1-2; D remains ambiguous. The CDR3 is 13 residues long. The germline V and J ends were trimmed by 4 bases and 8 bases, with 15 bases remaining between them. Germline values: CDR1 SGHRS, CDR2 YFSETQ. The CDR3 loop is CASSPTGPGGYTF. The CDR3 DNA follows: TGCGCCAGCAGCCCTACGGGCCCCGGGGGCTACACCTTC.

The chain uses TRBV18 and TRBJ2-3; D assignment may be TRBD1 or TRBD2 (5 bases each). The CDR3 runs to 12 residues. V was clipped by 6 bases and J by 6 bases, with 10 bases between them. Germline values: CDR1 KGHSH, CDR2 LQKENI. The DNA for the CDR3 is TGTGCCAGCTCCCCATGGGGGGATACGCAGTATTTT. As protein: CASSPWGDTQYF.

V gene TRBV29-1 combines with J gene TRBJ2-3; the D call may be TRBD1 or TRBD2 (6 bases each). CDR1 is SQVTM, CDR2 ANQGSEA, per germline. The CDR3 extends over 18 amino acids. The V gene lost 3 bases and the J gene lost 4 bases, with 26 bases spanning the gap. The CDR3, as DNA: TGCAGCGTTGAGGGTAGTACCATGGGGATGGGGGGCCCAGATACGCAGTATTTT. It yields the protein CSVEGSTMGMGGPDTQYF.

The chain carries TRBV5-1 and TRBJ1-2, with D possibly being TRBD1 (5 bases). Germline V gene lookup returns CDR1 SGHRS and CDR2 YFSETQ. CDR3 length equals 17 residues. With 4 bases removed from V and 0 bases from J, the gap between germline ends came to 19 bases. DNA for the CDR3: TGCGCCAGCAGCAAATCCGGGACGGTTCCCTCTAACTATGGCTACACCTTC. Protein: CASSKSGTVPSNYGYTF.

This clonotype was counted a few times. V and J are TRBV24-1 and TRBJ1-3; D not resolved. This CDR3 is built from 14 residues. Germline V gene lookup returns CDR1 KGHDR and CDR2 SFDVKD. V was cut by 3 bases and J by 0 bases, with 5 bases left in between. The CDR3 reads CATSDPNSGNTIYF. CDR3 DNA sequence: TGTGCCACCAGTGATCCCAACTCTGGAAACACCATATATTTT.

A remark on this clonotype: A read error may produce the germline difference seen at one junction end. The CDR3 region is CASSSTGNTTYF. In nucleotides, the CDR3 is TGTGCCAGCAGCTCGACTGGAAACACCACATATTTT. The chain recombines TRBV7-2 with TRBJ1-3; D gene unclear. The V gene's germline CDR1 is SGHTA and CDR2 FQGNSA. CDR3 length: 12 residues.

The chain has TRBV7-8 and TRBJ1-1; TRBD1 matches 8 bases. The CDR3 runs to 14 residues. Germline CDR1 and CDR2: SGHVS and FQNEAQ. With 5 bases clipped from V and 1 base from J, the junction kept 3 bases outside the gene matches. CDR3 sequence: CASSTDRANTEAFF. The CDR3 bases are TGTGCCAGCAGCACGGACAGGGCGAACACTGAAGCTTTCTTT.

V usage is TRBV3-1 and J usage is TRBJ1-5, with D possibly TRBD1 on 5 matching bases. The CDR3 runs to 16 residues. Germline V gene sequence: CDR1 LGHDT, CDR2 YNNKEL (reference sequence). With 3 bases removed from V and 5 bases from J, the gap between germline ends came to 17 bases. The CDR3 spells CASSQGARGAYQPQHF. In DNA form, the CDR3 reads TGTGCCAGCAGCCAGGGCGCGCGGGGCGCCTATCAGCCCCAGCATTTT.

The chain combines TRBV2 with TRBJ2-7, with D unclear. Trimming shortened V by 4 bases and J by 1 base, and 8 bases separated the two germline ends. The CDR3 runs to 13 residues. The germline V gene encodes CDR1 SNHLY and CDR2 FYNNEI. The CDR3 sequence: CASSGKESYEQYF. Written as DNA, the CDR3 is TGTGCCAGCAGTGGGAAGGAATCCTACGAGCAGTACTTC.

V and J are TRBV12-3 or TRBV12-4 and TRBJ1-1; 12 positions match TRBD1. The ends lost 6 bases at V and 5 bases at J; junction bases unmatched: 10. The CDR3 runs 16 residues. CDR3 in amino acids: CASSLGQGARQTEAFF. CDR3 DNA sequence: TGTGCCAGCAGCCTGGGACAGGGGGCGAGGCAGACTGAAGCTTTCTTT.

There are a few counts of this clonotype. V and J are TRBV5-1 and TRBJ2-5, with 8 bases lining up with TRBD1. This CDR3 contains 14 residues. J gave up 4 bases and V 1 base, and 3 bases lay outside the gene matches. CDR1 and CDR2 from the germline V gene are SGHRS and YFSETQ. This CDR3 reads CASSLNGQGETQYF. CDR3 nucleotides: TGCGCCAGCAGCTTGAATGGACAGGGAGAGACCCAGTACTTC.

The chain joins TRBV5-1 to TRBJ1-1; weak D call: TRBD1 (5 bases). Trimming stripped 2 bases from V and 10 bases from J, with 9 bases between. The germline gives CDR1 SGHRS, CDR2 YFSETQ. This CDR3 is 11 amino acids long. The CDR3 region is CASSFGAGAFF. CDR3 DNA: TGCGCCAGCAGCTTCGGGGCCGGAGCTTTCTTT.

J is TRBJ1-2 and V is TRBV2; D is uncertain. The CDR3 length is 10 residues. V lost 6 bases and J 7 bases, leaving 6 bases between the germline ends. Germline V gene sequence: CDR1 SNHLY, CDR2 FYNNEI. The CDR3 region is CASRAGGYTF. Here the CDR3 DNA reads TGTGCCAGCAGAGCGGGTGGCTACACCTTC.